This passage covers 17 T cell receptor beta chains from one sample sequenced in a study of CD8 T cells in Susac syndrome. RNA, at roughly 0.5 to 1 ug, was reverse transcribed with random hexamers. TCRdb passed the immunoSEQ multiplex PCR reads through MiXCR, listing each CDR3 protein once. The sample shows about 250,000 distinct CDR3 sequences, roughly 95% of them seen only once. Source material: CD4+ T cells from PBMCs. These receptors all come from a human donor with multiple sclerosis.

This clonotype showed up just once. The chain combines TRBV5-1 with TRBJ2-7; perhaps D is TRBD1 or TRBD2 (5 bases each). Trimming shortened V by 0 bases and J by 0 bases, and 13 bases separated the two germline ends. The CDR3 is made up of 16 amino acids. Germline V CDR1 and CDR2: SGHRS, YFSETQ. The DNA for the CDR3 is TGCGCCAGCAGCTTGGTCGGGACGGCGACCTCCTACGAGCAGTACTTC. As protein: CASSLVGTATSYEQYF.

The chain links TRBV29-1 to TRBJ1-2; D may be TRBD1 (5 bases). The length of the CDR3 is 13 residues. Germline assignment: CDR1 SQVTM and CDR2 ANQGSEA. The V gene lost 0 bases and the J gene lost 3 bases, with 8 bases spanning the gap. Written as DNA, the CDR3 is TGCAGCGTTGAAGAGCCGGGGCACTATGGCTACACCTTC. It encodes CSVEEPGHYGYTF.

Written as DNA, the CDR3 is TGCAGTGCTAGTCTTCCTACCGCGCGGGCGGAGACCCAGTACTTC. This sequence encodes CSASLPTARAETQYF. The genes are TRBV20-1 and TRBJ2-5; D perhaps matches TRBD2 (5 bases). The germline gives CDR1 DFQATT, CDR2 SNEGSKA (reference sequence). The CDR3 covers 15 residues. V was cut by 3 bases and J by 5 bases, with 19 bases left in between.

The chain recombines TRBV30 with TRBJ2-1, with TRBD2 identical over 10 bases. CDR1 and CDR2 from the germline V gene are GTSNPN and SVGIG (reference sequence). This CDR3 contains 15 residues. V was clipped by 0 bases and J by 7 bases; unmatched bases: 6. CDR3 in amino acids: CAWSVGAGGPNEQFF. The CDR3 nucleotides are TGTGCCTGGAGTGTAGGAGCGGGGGGGCCTAATGAGCAGTTCTTC.

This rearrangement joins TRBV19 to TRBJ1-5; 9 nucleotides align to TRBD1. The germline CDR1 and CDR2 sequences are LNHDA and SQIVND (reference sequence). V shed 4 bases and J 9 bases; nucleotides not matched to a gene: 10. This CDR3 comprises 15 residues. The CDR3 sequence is CASSTLRDRVGPQHF. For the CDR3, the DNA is TGTGCCAGTAGTACTCTCCGGGACAGGGTAGGGCCCCAGCATTTT.

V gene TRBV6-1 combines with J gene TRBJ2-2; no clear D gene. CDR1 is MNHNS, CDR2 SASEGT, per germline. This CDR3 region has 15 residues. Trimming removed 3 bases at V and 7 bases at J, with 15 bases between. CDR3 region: CASSEADSGRGELFF. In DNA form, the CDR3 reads TGTGCCAGCAGTGAGGCTGACTCGGGCCGCGGGGAGCTGTTTTTT.

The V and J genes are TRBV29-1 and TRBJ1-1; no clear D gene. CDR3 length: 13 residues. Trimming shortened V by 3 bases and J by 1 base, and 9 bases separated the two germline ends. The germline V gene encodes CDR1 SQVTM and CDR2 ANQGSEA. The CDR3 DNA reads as TGCAGCGTTGAGGGAACATGGAACACTGAAGCTTTCTTT. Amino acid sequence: CSVEGTWNTEAFF.

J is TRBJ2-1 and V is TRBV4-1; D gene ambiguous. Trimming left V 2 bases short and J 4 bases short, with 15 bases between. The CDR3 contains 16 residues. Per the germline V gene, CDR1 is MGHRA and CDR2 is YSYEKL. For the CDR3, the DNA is TGCGCCAGCAGCCAAAACCCCTCAACCACATACAATGAGCAGTTCTTC. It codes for CASSQNPSTTYNEQFF.

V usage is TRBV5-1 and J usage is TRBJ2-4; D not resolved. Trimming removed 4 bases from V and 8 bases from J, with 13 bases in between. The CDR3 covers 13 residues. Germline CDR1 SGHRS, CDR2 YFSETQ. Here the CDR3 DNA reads TGCGCCAGCAGCCGTGAGAGTAGCCACATTCAGTACTTC. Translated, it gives CASSRESSHIQYF.

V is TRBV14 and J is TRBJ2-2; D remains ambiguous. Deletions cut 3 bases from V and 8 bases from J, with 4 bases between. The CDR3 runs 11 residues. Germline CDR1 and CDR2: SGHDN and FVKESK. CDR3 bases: TGTGCCAGCAGCCAGGCAGGGGAGCTGTTTTTT. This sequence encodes CASSQAGELFF.

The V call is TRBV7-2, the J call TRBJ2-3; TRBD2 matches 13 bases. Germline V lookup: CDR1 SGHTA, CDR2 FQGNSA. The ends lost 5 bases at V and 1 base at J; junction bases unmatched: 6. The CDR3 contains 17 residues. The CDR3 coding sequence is TGTGCCAGCAGCCCCTGGACTAGCGGGAGTGGCACAGATACGCAGTATTTT. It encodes CASSPWTSGSGTDTQYF.

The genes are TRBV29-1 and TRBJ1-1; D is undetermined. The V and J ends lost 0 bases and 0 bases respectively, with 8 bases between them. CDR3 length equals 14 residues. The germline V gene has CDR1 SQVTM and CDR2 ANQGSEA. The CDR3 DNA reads TGCAGCGTTGAAGAGCGGGCCATGAACACTGAAGCTTTCTTT. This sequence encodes CSVEERAMNTEAFF.

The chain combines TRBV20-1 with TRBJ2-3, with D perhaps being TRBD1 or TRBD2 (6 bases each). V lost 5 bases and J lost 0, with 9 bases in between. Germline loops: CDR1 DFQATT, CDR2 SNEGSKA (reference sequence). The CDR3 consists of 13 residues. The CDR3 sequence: CSAPGGSTDTQYF. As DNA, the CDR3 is TGCAGTGCTCCCGGGGGCAGCACAGATACGCAGTATTTT.

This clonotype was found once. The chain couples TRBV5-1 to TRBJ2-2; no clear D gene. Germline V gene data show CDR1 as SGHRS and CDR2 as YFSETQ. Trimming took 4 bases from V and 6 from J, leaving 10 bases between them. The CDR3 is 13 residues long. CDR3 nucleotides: TGCGCCAGCAGCGACGCATCGGCCGGGGAGCTGTTTTTT. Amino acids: CASSDASAGELFF.

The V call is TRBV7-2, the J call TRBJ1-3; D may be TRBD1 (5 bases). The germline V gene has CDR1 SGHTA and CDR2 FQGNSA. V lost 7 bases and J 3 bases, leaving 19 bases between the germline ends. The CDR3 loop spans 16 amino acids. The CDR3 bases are TGTGCCAGCACCCAGCCCGGGCCAGGGTTTGGAAACACCATATATTTT. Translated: CASTQPGPGFGNTIYF.

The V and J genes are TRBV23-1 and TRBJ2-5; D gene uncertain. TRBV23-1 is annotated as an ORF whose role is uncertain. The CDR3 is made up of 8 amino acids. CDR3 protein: CGKATQYF. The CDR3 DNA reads TGCGGTAAAGCGACCCAGTACTTC.

CDR3 bases: TGTGCCAGCAGTCGGGGACAGGGGCGCTACGAGCAGTACTTC. Amino acids: CASSRGQGRYEQYF. This chain joins TRBV12-3 or TRBV12-4 and TRBJ2-7; TRBD1 matches 10 bases. CDR3 length: 14 amino acids. After removal of 5 bases from V and 3 bases from J, the junction contained 4 bases not matched to a gene.